This T cell receptor beta chain was identified in a study of T-cell reconstitution after alpha-beta-depleted transplantation in children. A TCRbeta library incorporating unique molecular identifiers was prepared. TCRdb reanalysed the PCR reads using MiXCR and keeps one entry per CDR3 protein. The sample shows around 340,000 distinct CDR3 sequences, approximately 12% of them seen only once. Trimming removed 4 bases from V and 5 bases from J, with 12 bases in between. Germline loops: CDR1 KGHSH, CDR2 LQKENI. The length of the CDR3 is 15 residues. This TCR was recovered from a human donor who donated a stem cell graft to a child with Fanconi anemia. The input for sequencing was PBMCs, taken from the stem cell graft. The chain couples TRBV18 to TRBJ1-6; D is uncertain. CDR3 sequence: CASSRLNDDNSPLHF. The CDR3 region has the DNA TGTGCCAGCTCACGCCTGAACGACGATAATTCACCCCTCCACTTT.